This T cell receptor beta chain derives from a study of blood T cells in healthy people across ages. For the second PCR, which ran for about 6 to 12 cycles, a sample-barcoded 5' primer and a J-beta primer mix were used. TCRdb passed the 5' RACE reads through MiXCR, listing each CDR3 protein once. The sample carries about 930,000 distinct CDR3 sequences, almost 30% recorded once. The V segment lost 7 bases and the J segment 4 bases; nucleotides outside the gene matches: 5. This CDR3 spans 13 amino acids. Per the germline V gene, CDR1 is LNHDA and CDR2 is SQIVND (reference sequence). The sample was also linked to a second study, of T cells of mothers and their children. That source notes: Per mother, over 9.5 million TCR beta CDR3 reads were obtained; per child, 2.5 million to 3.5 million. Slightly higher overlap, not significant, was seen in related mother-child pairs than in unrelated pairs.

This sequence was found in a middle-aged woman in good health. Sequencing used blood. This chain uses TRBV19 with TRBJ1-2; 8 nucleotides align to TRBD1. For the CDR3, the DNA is TGTGCCAGTAATTTAGACAGGGGCTATGGCTACACCTTC. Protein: CASNLDRGYGYTF.